This TCR beta chain is from a study of T cell responses to AZD1222 COVID-19 vaccine. General study results and limits: Clonal diversity was possibly underestimated, and the donors were mostly white British, with more females. Spike was spanned by vaccine-associated CD4 TCRs, which were dominant at 160-218 and 743-854. Within unmutated variant regions lay the reported targets of nearly half of spike-specific TCRs.

Pooled in the analysis were second doses at about 4 or about 12 weeks. From germline, CDR1 is MNHEY and CDR2 SVGAGI. V was trimmed by 10 bases and J by 3 bases, leaving 15 bases between them. CDR3 length equals 13 residues. The data were produced by immunoSEQ multiplex PCR, yet TCRdb's version contains in-frame clones alone and is incomplete. The sample holds 90,000 to 150,000 clones, roughly 90% seen once. Notes on this clone: Antigen specificity is unknown.

The chain carries TRBV6-5 and TRBJ1-1; D perhaps matches TRBD1 (5 bases). Sample: peripheral blood, taken 28 days after the second AZD1222 dose. This TCR came from an adult who received the AZD1222 COVID-19 vaccine. The CDR3 DNA is TGTGCCACGAAGCGGGGGGGGGACACTGAAGCTTTCTTT. Residues: CATKRGGDTEAFF.